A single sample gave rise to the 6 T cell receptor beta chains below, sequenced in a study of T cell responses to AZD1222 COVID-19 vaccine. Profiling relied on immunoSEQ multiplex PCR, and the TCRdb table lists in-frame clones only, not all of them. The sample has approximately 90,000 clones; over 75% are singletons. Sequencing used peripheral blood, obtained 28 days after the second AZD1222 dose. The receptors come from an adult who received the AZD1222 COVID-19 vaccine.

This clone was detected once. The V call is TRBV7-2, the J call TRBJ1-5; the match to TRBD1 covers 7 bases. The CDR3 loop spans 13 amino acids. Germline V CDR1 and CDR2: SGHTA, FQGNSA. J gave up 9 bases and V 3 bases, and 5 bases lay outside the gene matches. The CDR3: CASSFTGEWPQHF. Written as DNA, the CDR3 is TGTGCCAGCAGCTTTACAGGGGAGTGGCCCCAGCATTTT.

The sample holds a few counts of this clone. CDR3 in amino acids: CASSQNLRDRVRTGELFF. CDR3 sequence (DNA): TGTGCCAGCAGCCAAAACCTCCGGGACAGGGTTCGAACCGGGGAGCTGTTTTTT. This rearrangement joins TRBV4-2 to TRBJ2-2, with 9 bases matching TRBD1. V was pared by 2 bases and J by 5 bases, with 12 bases of the junction left unmatched. Germline V gene sequence: CDR1 LGHNA, CDR2 YNFKEQ. This CDR3 region has 18 residues.

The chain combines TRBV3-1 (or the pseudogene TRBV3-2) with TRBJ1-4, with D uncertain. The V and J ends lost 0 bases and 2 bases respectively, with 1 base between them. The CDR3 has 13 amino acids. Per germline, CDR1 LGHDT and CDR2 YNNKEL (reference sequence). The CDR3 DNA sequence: TGTGCCAGCAGCCAAGACACTAATGAAAAACTGTTTTTT. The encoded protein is CASSQDTNEKLFF.

The CDR3 DNA reads as TGTGCCAGCTCCGGGACTAGCGGGGGGGGCTCCTACAATGAGCAGTTCTTC. Its protein product is CASSGTSGGGSYNEQFF. The gene calls are TRBV9 and TRBJ2-1; 16 bases fit TRBD2. The ends lost 7 bases at V and 0 bases at J; junction bases unmatched: 4. This CDR3 has 17 amino acids. Germline assignment: CDR1 SGDLS and CDR2 YYNGEE.

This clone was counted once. The CDR3 reads CAWSVLSGLAGGEQFF. In DNA, the CDR3 is TGTGCCTGGAGTGTACTATCGGGACTAGCGGGGGGTGAGCAGTTCTTC. The genes are TRBV30 and TRBJ2-1; 15 nucleotides agree with TRBD2. With 0 bases clipped from V and 9 bases from J, the junction kept 6 bases outside the gene matches. CDR1 and CDR2 (germline): GTSNPN, SVGIG (reference sequence). This CDR3 comprises 16 residues. Complete variable domain (other parts from reference TRBV30 and TRBJ2-1): SQTIHQWPATLVQPVGSPLSLECTVEGTSNPNLYWYRQAAGRGLQLLFYSVGIGQISSEVPQNLSASRPQDRQFILSSKKLLLSDSGFYLCAWSVLSGLAGGEQFFGPGTRLTVL.

CDR3 DNA sequence: TGTGCCAGTAGTGCTGCTGGGTCATCCGGGGAGCTGTTTTTT. Protein product: CASSAAGSSGELFF. The genes are TRBV19 and TRBJ2-2; D is undetermined. The ends were cut back, 5 bases at V and 6 bases at J, with 13 bases in the middle. This CDR3 has 14 residues. CDR1 is LNHDA, CDR2 SQIVND, per germline (reference sequence).